The clone carrying this TCR beta chain has only one observation. The CDR3 is 16 residues long. The junction had 12 bases not matched to a gene; V was cut back by 5 bases and J by 6 bases. CDR1 and CDR2 (germline): LNHDA, SQIVND (reference sequence). There were no patients who had received any treatment before thyroid surgery. The data originate from a study of metastatic and nonmetastatic thyroid tumors. TCRdb recomputed clones from the PCR reads via MiXCR. The sample carries tens of thousands of clones, around 20% recorded once. This clonotype was sampled from a female donor with papillary thyroid cancer or a benign thyroid nodule (not recorded which). Some clones in this sample may be carry-over from other donors' samples. The sample consisted of blood. This chain links TRBV19 with TRBJ2-2; 7 nucleotides agree with TRBD1. The CDR3 reads CASSPRTGLWAGELFF. The CDR3 coding sequence is TGTGCCAGTAGTCCCCGGACAGGCTTATGGGCCGGGGAGCTGTTTTTT.